These T cell receptor beta chains were read from a single sample in a study of memory CD4+ T cells and cytomegalovirus serostatus. Assay: immunoSEQ multiplex PCR; the TCRdb copy retains only in-frame clones and omits some. The table includes about 41,000 clones, roughly 83% detected once. Sequenced: memory CD4+ T cells from blood. The receptors come from an adult in good health and CMV-seronegative. CDR3s include the opening cysteine and the closing phenylalanine or tryptophan. The order of the fields is V gene, J gene, clone size, CDR3 protein. Some rows mark clone size as missing; the rest say once, few, many or name a class of expanded clone.

TRBV4-1	TRBJ1-6	NA	CASSQVGFYNSPLHF
TRBV4-2	TRBJ1-5	NA	CASSQDRSGQPQHF
TRBV11-3	TRBJ2-5	NA	CASSLARTQTQYF
TRBV30	TRBJ1-4	NA	CAWSASVELFF
TRBV18	TRBJ1-1	NA	CASSPYPPRVNTEAFF
TRBV2	TRBJ1-2	few	CASSVDLNYGYTF
TRBV27	TRBJ1-1	NA	CASSSRLATEAFF
TRBV2	TRBJ2-7	NA	CASKREGYEQYF
TRBV5-1	TRBJ2-2	NA	CASSGTENTGELFF
TRBV9	TRBJ1-3	NA	CASSESTIENTIYF
TRBV9	TRBJ2-6	NA	CASSVSGGANVLTF
TRBV11-3	TRBJ1-5	NA	CASSLGRDRGDQPQHF
TRBV5-1	TRBJ1-6	NA	CASSVNPGQGSNSPLHF
TRBV7-3	TRBJ2-7	NA	CASSERTGYEQYF
TRBV4-1	TRBJ1-1	few	CASSTPPRGQVRDEAFF
TRBV4-2	TRBJ1-2	NA	CASTRSGQVNYGYTF
TRBV7-8	TRBJ2-5	NA	CASSFARGGTETQYF
TRBV6-6	TRBJ1-3	NA	CASSLRGSTSGNTIYF
TRBV19	TRBJ1-5	NA	CASSLWTDSNQPQHF
TRBV19	TRBJ1-1	NA	CASSSAANTEAFF
TRBV7-9	TRBJ1-5	once	CASSLGDRLGNQPQHF
TRBV5-1	TRBJ2-7	once	CASAGGAYEQYF
TRBV25-1	TRBJ1-6	few	CASSESWGSPLHF
TRBV29-1	TRBJ2-3	few	CSVRGGVADTQYF
TRBV15	TRBJ2-1	NA	CATSRDGSGEQFF
TRBV5-1	TRBJ2-4	NA	CASSSTGENIQYF
TRBV6-5	TRBJ1-1	NA	CASNDDIRTEAFF
TRBV19	TRBJ1-1	NA	CASSISRSSYRTFSGTEAFF
TRBV18	TRBJ1-2	NA	CASSPPSEDGYTF